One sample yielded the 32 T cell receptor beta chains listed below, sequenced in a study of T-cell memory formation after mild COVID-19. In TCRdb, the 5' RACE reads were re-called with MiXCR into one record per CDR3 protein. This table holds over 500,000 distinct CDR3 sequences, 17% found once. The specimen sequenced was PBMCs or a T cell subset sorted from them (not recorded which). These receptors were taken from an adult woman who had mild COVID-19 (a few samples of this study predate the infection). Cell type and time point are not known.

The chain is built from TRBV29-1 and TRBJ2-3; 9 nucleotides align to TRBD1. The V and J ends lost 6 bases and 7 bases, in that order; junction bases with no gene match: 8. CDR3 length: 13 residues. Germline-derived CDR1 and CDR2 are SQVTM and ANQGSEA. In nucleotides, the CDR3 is TGCAGCGTGATAACAGGGGGCTGGAATACGCAGTATTTT. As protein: CSVITGGWNTQYF.

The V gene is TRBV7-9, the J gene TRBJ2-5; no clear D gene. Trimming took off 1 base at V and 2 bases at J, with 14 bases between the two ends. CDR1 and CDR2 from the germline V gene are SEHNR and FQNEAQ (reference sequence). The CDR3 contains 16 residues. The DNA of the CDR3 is TGTGCCAGCAGCTTAGGTTTTACAGACTCTCAAGAGACCCAGTACTTC. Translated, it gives CASSLGFTDSQETQYF.

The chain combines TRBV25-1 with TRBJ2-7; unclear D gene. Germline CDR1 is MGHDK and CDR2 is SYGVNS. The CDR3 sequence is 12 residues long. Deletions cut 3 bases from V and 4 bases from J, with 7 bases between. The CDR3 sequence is CASSDWKYEQYF. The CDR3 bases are TGTGCCAGCAGTGACTGGAAGTACGAGCAGTACTTC.

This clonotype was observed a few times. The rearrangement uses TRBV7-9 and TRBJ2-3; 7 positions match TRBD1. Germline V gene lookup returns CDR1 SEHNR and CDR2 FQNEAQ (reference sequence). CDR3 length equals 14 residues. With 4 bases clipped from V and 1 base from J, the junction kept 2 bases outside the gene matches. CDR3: CASSWQGGTDTQYF. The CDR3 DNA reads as TGTGCCAGCAGCTGGCAGGGGGGCACAGATACGCAGTATTTT.

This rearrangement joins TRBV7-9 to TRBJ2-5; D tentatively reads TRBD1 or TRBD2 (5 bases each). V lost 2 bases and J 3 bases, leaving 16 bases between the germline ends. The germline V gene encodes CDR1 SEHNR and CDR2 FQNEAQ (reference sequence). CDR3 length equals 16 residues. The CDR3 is CASSLRDRSWKETQYF. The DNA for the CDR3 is TGTGCCAGCAGCTTACGGGACCGCAGTTGGAAAGAGACCCAGTACTTC.

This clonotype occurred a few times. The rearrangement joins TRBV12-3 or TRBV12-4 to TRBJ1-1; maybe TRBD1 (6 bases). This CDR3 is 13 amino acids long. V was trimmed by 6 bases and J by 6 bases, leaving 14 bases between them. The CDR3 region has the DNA TGTGCCAGCAGATCGACAGGCCCCCCTGAAGCTTTCTTT. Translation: CASRSTGPPEAFF.

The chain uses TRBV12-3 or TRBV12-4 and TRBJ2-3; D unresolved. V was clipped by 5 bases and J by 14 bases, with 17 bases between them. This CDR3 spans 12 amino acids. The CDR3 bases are TGTGCCAGCAGTCCCTCGACTCCTCCCGGGTATTTT. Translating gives CASSPSTPPGYF.

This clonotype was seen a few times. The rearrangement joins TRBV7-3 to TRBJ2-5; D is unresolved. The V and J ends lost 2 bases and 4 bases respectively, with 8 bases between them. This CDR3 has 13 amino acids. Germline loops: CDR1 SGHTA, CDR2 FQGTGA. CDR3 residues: CASSLWLGETQYF. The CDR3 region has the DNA TGTGCCAGCAGCTTATGGCTAGGAGAGACCCAGTACTTC.

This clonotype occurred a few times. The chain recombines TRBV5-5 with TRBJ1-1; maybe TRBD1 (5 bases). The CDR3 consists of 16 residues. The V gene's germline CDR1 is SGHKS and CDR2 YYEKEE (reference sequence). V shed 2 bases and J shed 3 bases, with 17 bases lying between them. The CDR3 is CASSLVFRRADTEAFF. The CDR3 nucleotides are TGTGCCAGCAGCTTAGTCTTCCGCAGGGCGGACACTGAAGCTTTCTTT.

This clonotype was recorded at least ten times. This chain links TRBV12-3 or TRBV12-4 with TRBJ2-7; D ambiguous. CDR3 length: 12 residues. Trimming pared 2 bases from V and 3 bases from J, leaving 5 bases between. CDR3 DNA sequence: TGTGCCAGCAGTTTAACTCGCTACGAGCAGTACTTC. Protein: CASSLTRYEQYF.

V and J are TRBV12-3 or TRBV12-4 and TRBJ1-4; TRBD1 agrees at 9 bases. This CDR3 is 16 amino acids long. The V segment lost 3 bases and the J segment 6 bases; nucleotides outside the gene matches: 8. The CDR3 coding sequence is TGTGCCAGCAGTTTCAACCGACAGGGGGGTCATGAAAAACTGTTTTTT. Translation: CASSFNRQGGHEKLFF.

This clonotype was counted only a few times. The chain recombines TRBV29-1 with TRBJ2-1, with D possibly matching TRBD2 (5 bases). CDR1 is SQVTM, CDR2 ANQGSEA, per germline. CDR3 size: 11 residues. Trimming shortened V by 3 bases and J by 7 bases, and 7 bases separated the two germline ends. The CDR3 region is CSVDPGNEQFF. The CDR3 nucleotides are TGCAGCGTTGACCCGGGGAATGAGCAGTTCTTC.

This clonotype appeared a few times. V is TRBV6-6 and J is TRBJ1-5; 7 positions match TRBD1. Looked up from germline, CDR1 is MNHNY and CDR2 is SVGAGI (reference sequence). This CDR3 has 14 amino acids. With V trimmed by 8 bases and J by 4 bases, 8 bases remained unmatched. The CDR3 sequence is CASAYRGTNQPQHF. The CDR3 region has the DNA TGTGCCAGCGCTTACAGGGGTACAAATCAGCCCCAGCATTTT.

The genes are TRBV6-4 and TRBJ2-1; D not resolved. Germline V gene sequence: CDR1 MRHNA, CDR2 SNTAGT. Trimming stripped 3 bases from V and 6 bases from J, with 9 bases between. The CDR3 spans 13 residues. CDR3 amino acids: CASSESSFNEQFF. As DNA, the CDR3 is TGTGCCAGCAGTGAGAGTAGTTTCAATGAGCAGTTCTTC.

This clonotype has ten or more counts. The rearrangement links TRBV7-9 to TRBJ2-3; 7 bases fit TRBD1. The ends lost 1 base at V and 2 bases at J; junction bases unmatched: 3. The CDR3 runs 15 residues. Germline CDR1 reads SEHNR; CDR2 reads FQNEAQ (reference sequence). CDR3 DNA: TGTGCCAGCAGCTTAGAGGGGGCCTACACAGATACGCAGTATTTT. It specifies CASSLEGAYTDTQYF.

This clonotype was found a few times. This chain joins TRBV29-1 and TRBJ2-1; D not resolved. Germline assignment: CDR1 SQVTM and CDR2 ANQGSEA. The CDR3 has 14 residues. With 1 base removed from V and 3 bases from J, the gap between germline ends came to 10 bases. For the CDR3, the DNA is TGCAGCGTTGAAGGGATGCGAGACTACAATGAGCAGTTCTTC. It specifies CSVEGMRDYNEQFF.

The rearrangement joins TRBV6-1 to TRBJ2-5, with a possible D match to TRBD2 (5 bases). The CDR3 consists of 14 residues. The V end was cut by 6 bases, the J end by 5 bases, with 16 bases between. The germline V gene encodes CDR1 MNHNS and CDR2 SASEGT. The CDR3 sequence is CASRLLTSVETQYF. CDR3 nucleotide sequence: TGTGCCAGCAGGTTACTTACTAGTGTGGAGACCCAGTACTTC.

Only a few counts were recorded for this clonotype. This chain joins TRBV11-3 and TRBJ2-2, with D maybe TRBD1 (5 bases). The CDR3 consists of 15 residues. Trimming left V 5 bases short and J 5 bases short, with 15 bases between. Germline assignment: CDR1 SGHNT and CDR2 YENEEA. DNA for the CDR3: TGTGCCAGCAGCCCACCGTGGGCAGGGACCGGGGAGCTGTTTTTT. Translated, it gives CASSPPWAGTGELFF.

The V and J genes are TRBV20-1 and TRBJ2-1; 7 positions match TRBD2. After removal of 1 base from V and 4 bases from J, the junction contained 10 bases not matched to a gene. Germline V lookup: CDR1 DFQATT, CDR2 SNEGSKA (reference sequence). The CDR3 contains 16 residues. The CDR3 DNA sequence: TGCAGTGCTAGAGGCCCGGGACTATCGGGATACAATGAGCAGTTCTTC. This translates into CSARGPGLSGYNEQFF.

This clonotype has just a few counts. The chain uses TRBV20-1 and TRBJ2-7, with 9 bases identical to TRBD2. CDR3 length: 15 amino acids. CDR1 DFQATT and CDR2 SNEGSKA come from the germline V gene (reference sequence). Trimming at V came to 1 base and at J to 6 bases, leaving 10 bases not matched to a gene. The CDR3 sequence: CSARVAGGSGFEQYF. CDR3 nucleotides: TGCAGTGCTAGAGTGGCGGGGGGGAGTGGTTTCGAGCAGTACTTC.

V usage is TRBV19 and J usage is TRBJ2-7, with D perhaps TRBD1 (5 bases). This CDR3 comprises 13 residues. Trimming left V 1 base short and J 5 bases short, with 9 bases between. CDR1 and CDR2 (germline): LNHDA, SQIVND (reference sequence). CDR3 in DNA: TGTGCCAGTAGTATAGTCCCAGGGAACGAGCAGTACTTC. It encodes CASSIVPGNEQYF.

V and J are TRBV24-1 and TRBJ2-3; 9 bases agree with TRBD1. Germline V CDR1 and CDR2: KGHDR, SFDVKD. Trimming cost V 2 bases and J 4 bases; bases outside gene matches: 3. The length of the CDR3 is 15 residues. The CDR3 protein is CATSDWGTGSDTQYF. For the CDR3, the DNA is TGTGCCACCAGTGATTGGGGGACAGGGTCAGATACGCAGTATTTT.

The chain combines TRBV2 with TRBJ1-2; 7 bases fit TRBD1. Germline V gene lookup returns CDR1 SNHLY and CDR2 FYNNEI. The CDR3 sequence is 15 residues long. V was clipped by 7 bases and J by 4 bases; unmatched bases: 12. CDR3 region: CASNEGLGTVYGYTF. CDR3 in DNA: TGTGCCAGCAACGAGGGACTCGGGACAGTCTATGGCTACACCTTC.

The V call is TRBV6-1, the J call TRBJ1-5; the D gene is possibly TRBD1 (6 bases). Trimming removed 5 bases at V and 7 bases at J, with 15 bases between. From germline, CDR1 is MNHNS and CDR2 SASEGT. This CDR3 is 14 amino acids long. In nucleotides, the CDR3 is TGTGCCAGCAGTCCGGACAGATTCGGACAGCCCCAGCATTTT. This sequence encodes CASSPDRFGQPQHF.

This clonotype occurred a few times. The CDR3 is CASSDPGIAGGPGYNEQFF. CDR3 in DNA: TGTGCCAGCAGCGATCCTGGGATAGCGGGAGGGCCTGGTTACAATGAGCAGTTCTTC. The chain has TRBV12-3 or TRBV12-4 and TRBJ2-1, with 11 bases aligning to TRBD2. This CDR3 region has 19 residues. V was clipped by 6 bases and J by 4 bases; unmatched bases: 17.

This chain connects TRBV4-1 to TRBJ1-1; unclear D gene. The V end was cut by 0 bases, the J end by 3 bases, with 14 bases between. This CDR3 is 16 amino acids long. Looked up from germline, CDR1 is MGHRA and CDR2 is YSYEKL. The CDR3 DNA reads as TGCGCCAGCAGCCAAGATCTAGGCAGCGAGGACACTGAAGCTTTCTTT. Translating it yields CASSQDLGSEDTEAFF.

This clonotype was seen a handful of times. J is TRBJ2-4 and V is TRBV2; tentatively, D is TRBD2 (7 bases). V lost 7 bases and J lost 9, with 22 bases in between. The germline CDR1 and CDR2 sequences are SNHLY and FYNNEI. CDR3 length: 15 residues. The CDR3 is CASTLGGARSSIQYF. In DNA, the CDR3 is TGTGCCAGCACCCTAGGGGGGGCGCGAAGTTCCATTCAGTACTTC. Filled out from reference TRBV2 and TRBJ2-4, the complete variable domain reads EPEVTQTPSHQVTQMGQEVILRCVPISNHLYFYWYRQILGQKVEFLVSFYNNEISEKSEIFDDQFSVERPDGSNFTLKIRSTKLEDSAMYFCASTLGGARSSIQYFGAGTRLSVL.

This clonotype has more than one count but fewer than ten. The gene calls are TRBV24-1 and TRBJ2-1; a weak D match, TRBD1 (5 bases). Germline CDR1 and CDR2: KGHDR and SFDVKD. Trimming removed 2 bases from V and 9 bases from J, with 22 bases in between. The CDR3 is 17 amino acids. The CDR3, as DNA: TGTGCCACCAGTGATTCCCGCGTGACAGCAACTATAAGTGAGCAGTTCTTC. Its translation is CATSDSRVTATISEQFF.

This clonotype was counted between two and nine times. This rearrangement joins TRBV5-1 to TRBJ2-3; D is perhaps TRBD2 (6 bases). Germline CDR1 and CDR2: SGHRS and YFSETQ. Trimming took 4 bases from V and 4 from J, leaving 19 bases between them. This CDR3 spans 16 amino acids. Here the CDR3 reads CASSHGWTGDADTQYF. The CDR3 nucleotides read TGCGCCAGCAGCCACGGATGGACGGGGGACGCAGATACGCAGTATTTT. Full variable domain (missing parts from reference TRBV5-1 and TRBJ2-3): KAGVTQTPRYLIKTRGQQVTLSCSPISGHRSVSWYQQTPGQGLQFLFEYFSETQRNKGNFPGRFSGRQFSNSRSEMNVSTLELGDSALYLCASSHGWTGDADTQYFGPGTRLTVL.

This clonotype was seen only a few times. CDR3 sequence (DNA): TGCGCCAGCGCCGGGAGTCAGGGTGGCTACACCTTC. Amino acid sequence: CASAGSQGGYTF. The chain joins TRBV5-1 to TRBJ1-2; a possible D gene is TRBD1 (5 bases). CDR3 size: 12 residues. Germline V lookup: CDR1 SGHRS, CDR2 YFSETQ. V gave up 7 bases and J gave up 7 bases, with 14 bases separating them.

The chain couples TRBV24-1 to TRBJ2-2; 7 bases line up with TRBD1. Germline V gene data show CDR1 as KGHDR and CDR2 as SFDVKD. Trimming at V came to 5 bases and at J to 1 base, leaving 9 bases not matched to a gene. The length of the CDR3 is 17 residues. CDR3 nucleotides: TGTGCCACCAGTGGGAGACAGGGCACCCTGAACACCGGGGAGCTGTTTTTT. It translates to CATSGRQGTLNTGELFF.

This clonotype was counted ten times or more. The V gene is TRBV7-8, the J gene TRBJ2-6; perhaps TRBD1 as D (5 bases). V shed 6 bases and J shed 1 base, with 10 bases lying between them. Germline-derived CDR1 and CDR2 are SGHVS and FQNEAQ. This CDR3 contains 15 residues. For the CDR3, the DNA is TGTGCCAGCAGTCCAGGGTCTTCTGGGGCCAACGTCCTGACTTTC. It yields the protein CASSPGSSGANVLTF.